This is a list of T cell receptor beta chains from one sample in a study of T cell changes during pregnancy in multiple sclerosis. Sequencing was performed with immunoSEQ multiplex PCR; in TCRdb, only in-frame clones are kept and a portion is missing. The sample has some 80,000 clones, around 92% seen once. Material: peripheral blood, obtained before pregnancy. The receptors here all came from a female donor with multiple sclerosis, enrolled in a pregnancy study. Each CDR3 is given with its conserved first and last residue. Fields, in order: D gene, J gene, CDR3 length, clone size, V gene, CDR3 DNA, CDR3 protein. The D gene is left open where the match is weak. Some rows have no size entry. The others give once, few or many, or a class for an expanded clone.

TRBD1	TRBJ1-4	12	NA	TRBV2	TGTGCCGCGGGACAGGGCGATGAAAAACTGTTTTTT	CAAGQGDEKLFF
NA	TRBJ1-1	12	NA	TRBV18	TGTGCCAGCTCACCACAAGTCCTCGGGGCTTTCTTT	CASSPQVLGAFF
TRBD1	TRBJ1-1	14	NA	TRBV27	TGTGCCAGCAGTTTGGACCTCCGACAGGGACGGGCTTTCTTT	CASSLDLRQGRAFF
TRBD1	TRBJ1-5	15	NA	TRBV6-5	TGTGCCAGCAGTTCCACCGGGACAGGGAGTCAGCCCCAGCATTTT	CASSSTGTGSQPQHF
NA	TRBJ1-1	14	NA	TRBV13	TGTGCCAGCAGCCCGAGAACTGTGAACACTGAAGCTTTCTTT	CASSPRTVNTEAFF
TRBD2	TRBJ2-3	13	NA	TRBV5-1	TGCGCCAGTGCTAGCGGGGGAACAGATACGCAGTATTTT	CASASGGTDTQYF
NA	TRBJ1-5	15	NA	TRBV30	TGTGCCTGGGAGACAGAAGAATATAGCAATCAGCCCCAGCATTTT	CAWETEEYSNQPQHF
NA	TRBJ2-3	14	NA	TRBV4-1	TGCGCCAGCAAGACTTCCCCTAGCACAGATACGCAGTATTTT	CASKTSPSTDTQYF
NA	TRBJ2-3	14	NA	TRBV30	TGTGCCTGGAGATCCGGACAGCGAACAGATACGCAGTATTTT	CAWRSGQRTDTQYF
NA	TRBJ1-6	16	NA	TRBV27	TGTGCCAGCAGTTTATCGTGGGCCGCTACGACTTCACCCCTCCACTTT	CASSLSWAATTSPLHF
NA	TRBJ2-2	14	NA	TRBV6-5	TGTGCCAGCAATAGGTTTAGGGGTCCGGGGGAGCTGTTTTTT	CASNRFRGPGELFF
NA	TRBJ2-1	18	NA	TRBV7-8	TGTGCCAGCAGCTTAGCGCTGTTGGGGGGAGATTACCACCGGGAGCAGTTCTTC	CASSLALLGGDYHREQFF
NA	TRBJ2-2	13	NA	TRBV2	TGTGCCACCCACTACGAAAGTACCGGGGAGCTGTTTTTT	CATHYESTGELFF
NA	TRBJ2-1	15	NA	TRBV5-4	TGTGCCAGCAGCGTAGACAAGAACTCCTACAATGAGCAGTTCTTC	CASSVDKNSYNEQFF
TRBD1	TRBJ2-6	17	NA	TRBV9	TGTGCCAGCAGCGCTAACCGACAGGGGGCCGGGGCCAACGTCCTGACTTTC	CASSANRQGAGANVLTF
NA	TRBJ2-1	13	NA	TRBV7-9	TGTGCCAGCAGCTTAGGACAGTACAATGAGCAGTTCTTC	CASSLGQYNEQFF
TRBD1	TRBJ1-6	15	NA	TRBV18	TGTGCCAGCTCACGAGGACAGGGGGGGCTTTCACCCCTCCACTTT	CASSRGQGGLSPLHF
NA	TRBJ2-1	15	NA	TRBV7-9	TGTGCCAGCAGCCCAGGGATAAGGGTTGGCAATGAGCAGTTCTTC	CASSPGIRVGNEQFF
TRBD2	TRBJ2-2	15	NA	TRBV6-6	TGTGCCAGCAGTTACTCTAGCGGGCGGGCCGGGGAGCTGTTTTTT	CASSYSSGRAGELFF
NA	TRBJ2-5	13	NA	TRBV5-1	TGCGCCAGCAGCTACGGACAGAAAGAGACCCAGTACTTC	CASSYGQKETQYF
TRBD1	TRBJ1-1	15	NA	TRBV15	TGTGCCACCAGCAGAGATGGCAGGGGGCTCCTTGAAGCTTTCTTT	CATSRDGRGLLEAFF
TRBD2	TRBJ2-7	13	once	TRBV5-1	TGCGCCAGCAGCTGGGGGACTACCTACGAGCAGTACTTC	CASSWGTTYEQYF
TRBD1	TRBJ1-2	16	NA	TRBV5-1	TGCGCCAGCAGCTTGGAGCCGGCGGACAGGGGTGATGGCTACACCTTC	CASSLEPADRGDGYTF
TRBD1	TRBJ1-2	14	once	TRBV27	TGTGCCAGCAGTTTCGGGGACAGCTTACATGGCTACACCTTC	CASSFGDSLHGYTF
NA	TRBJ1-3	14	NA	TRBV7-8	TGTGCCAGCAGCTTGCTTTGGATGGCGGACACCATATATTTT	CASSLLWMADTIYF
TRBD2	TRBJ2-7	14	NA	TRBV6-5	TGTGCCAGCAGCCCCGGGGGGGCCTCGCACGAGCAGTACTTC	CASSPGGASHEQYF
TRBD2	TRBJ2-3	17	NA	TRBV10-3	TGTGCCATCAGTGGGGAGGTAGCGGGGTCTAGCACAGATACGCAGTATTTT	CAISGEVAGSSTDTQYF
TRBD1	TRBJ1-2	15	NA	TRBV9	TGTGCCAGCAGCAAATCACAGGGGGGCGTAAATGGCTACACCTTC	CASSKSQGGVNGYTF
NA	TRBJ2-1	11	NA	TRBV7-2	TGTGCCAGCAGCTTGCGGGGGCCGCAGTTCTTC	CASSLRGPQFF
NA	TRBJ1-1	16	once	TRBV15	TGTGCCACCAGCAGAGATCCGGCAGGAAAGAACACTGAAGCTTTCTTT	CATSRDPAGKNTEAFF
NA	TRBJ2-3	12	NA	TRBV15	TGTGCCACCAGCAGCTACACAGATACGCAGTATTTT	CATSSYTDTQYF
NA	TRBJ1-4	15	NA	TRBV7-9	TGTGCCAGCAGCTTATCGTCAGGGGAAGGGGAAAAACTGTTTTTT	CASSLSSGEGEKLFF
NA	TRBJ2-1	12	NA	TRBV5-1	TGCGCCAGCAGCTTGGGAGCGAATGAGCAGTTCTTC	CASSLGANEQFF
NA	TRBJ1-2	15	NA	TRBV4-1	TGCGCCAGCAGCCACGGACGGGGATCGGACTATGGCTACACCTTC	CASSHGRGSDYGYTF
TRBD1	TRBJ1-5	14	NA	TRBV7-6	TGTGCCAGCAGCATGCAGGGGGCAGGTCAGCCCCAGCATTTT	CASSMQGAGQPQHF
NA	TRBJ1-4	16	NA	TRBV21-1	TGTGCCAGCAGCAACAGGGGTATCGGCTGCGAGATCAAACTGTTTTTT	CASSNRGIGCEIKLFF
NA	TRBJ1-1	11	NA	TRBV6-5	TGTGCCAGCAGTCGGGACACTGAAGCTTTCTTT	CASSRDTEAFF
NA	TRBJ2-1	15	NA	TRBV2	TGTGCCAGCAGCGTCCCCGACAGGTCCCACAATGAGCAGTTCTTC	CASSVPDRSHNEQFF
NA	TRBJ2-1	14	once	TRBV2	TGTGCCAGCCTCTATAGCCCCAAAGACAATGAGCAGTTCTTC	CASLYSPKDNEQFF
NA	TRBJ1-2	14	NA	TRBV11-2	TGTGCCAGCAGCTTGGCGGGAGATAACTATGGCTACACCTTC	CASSLAGDNYGYTF
NA	TRBJ1-1	13	NA	TRBV19	TGTGCCAGTAGTCAAGTTTCTGGGGCAGGGTTTCTCTTT	CASSQVSGAGFLF
NA	TRBJ2-1	15	NA	TRBV29-1	TGCAGCGTCCCTTCTCGAGGCAGCCTACACAATGAGCAGTTCTTC	CSVPSRGSLHNEQFF
TRBD2	TRBJ2-5	16	NA	TRBV4-1	TGCGCCAGCAGCTTCACGACTAGCGGGGACCAAGAGACCCAGTACTTC	CASSFTTSGDQETQYF
NA	TRBJ1-5	18	NA	TRBV7-2	TGTGCCAGCAGCTTATCCGGAGGGACGGGGATCGGCAATCAGCCCCAGCATTTT	CASSLSGGTGIGNQPQHF
TRBD2	TRBJ2-2	15	once	TRBV7-2	TGTGCCAGCAGCCTTAGCGGGGGGAACACCGGGGAGCTGTTTTTT	CASSLSGGNTGELFF
NA	TRBJ1-2	16	NA	TRBV27	TGTGCCAGCAGTACCGGTAGACAGGTTATTAACTATGGCTACACCTTC	CASSTGRQVINYGYTF
NA	TRBJ2-7	12	NA	TRBV19	TGTGCCAGTAGTCCTCGATACGGCGAGCAGTACTTC	CASSPRYGEQYF
NA	TRBJ1-6	14	once	TRBV27	TGTGCCAGCAGTTTATGGCAGGGCAATTCACCCCTCCACTTT	CASSLWQGNSPLHF
TRBD2	TRBJ2-5	16	NA	TRBV13	TGTGCCAGCAGCTTCGGACTAGCGGGGGGTCAAGAGACCCAGTACTTC	CASSFGLAGGQETQYF
NA	TRBJ2-3	11	NA	TRBV30	TGTGCCTGGACAGGTCTGGGAGCGCAGTATTTT	CAWTGLGAQYF
TRBD1	TRBJ2-1	15	NA	TRBV5-1	TGCGCCAGCAGCTTGGACAGGGGGTCCTACAATGAGCAGTTCTTC	CASSLDRGSYNEQFF
NA	TRBJ2-5	11	NA	TRBV2	TGTGCCAGCAGCCCCTCGGTTACCCAGTACTTC	CASSPSVTQYF
NA	TRBJ1-1	13	NA	TRBV6-5	TGTGCCAGCAGACAGACAGGTTACACTGAAGCTTTCTTT	CASRQTGYTEAFF
TRBD2	TRBJ2-7	14	NA	TRBV28	TGTGCCAGCAGTTTGCCCGGGACTACACGCGAGCAGTACTTC	CASSLPGTTREQYF
NA	TRBJ1-1	14	once	TRBV5-1	TGCGCCAGCAGCTTGCAACAGACGAACACTGAAGCTTTCTTT	CASSLQQTNTEAFF